The 27 T cell receptor beta chains given below trace back to one sample, sequenced in a study of shared clonotypes between healthy human individuals. Repertoires were generated with immunoSEQ multiplex PCR, while TCRdb's copy carries only in-frame clones and drops some. The sample has hundreds of thousands of clones; less than 85% are singletons. Sequenced: memory CD4+ T cells sorted from blood. The subset is: CD45RA-negative fraction. The receptor source for this set is a woman in her thirties in good health.

The chain carries TRBV9 and TRBJ1-4, with 10 bases aligning to TRBD1. The length of the CDR3 is 18 residues. V lost 4 bases, J lost 1 base, and 10 bases stayed unmatched. Germline CDR1 SGDLS, CDR2 YYNGEE. CDR3 coding DNA: TGTGCCAGCAGCAAAACGACAGGGGGCCTTGGAACTAATGAAAAACTGTTTTTT. Its protein product is CASSKTTGGLGTNEKLFF. Complete variable domain (other parts from reference TRBV9 and TRBJ1-4): DSGVTQTPKHLITATGQRVTLRCSPRSGDLSVYWYQQSLDQGLQFLIQYYNGEERAKGNILERFSAQQFPDLHSELNLSSLELGDSALYFCASSKTTGGLGTNEKLFFGSGTQLSVL.

The chain has TRBV28 and TRBJ2-2, with 12 bases lining up with TRBD1. The length of the CDR3 is 15 residues. The J segment lost 4 bases and the V segment lost 7 bases, leaving 4 bases of the junction unmatched. Germline V gene lookup returns CDR1 MDHEN and CDR2 SYDVKM. The chain's CDR3 is CASNRDRGRTGELFF. The CDR3 DNA follows: TGTGCCAGCAATAGGGACAGGGGGCGCACCGGGGAGCTGTTTTTT.

This clone was seen a handful of times. The V call is TRBV2, the J call TRBJ1-2, with D perhaps matching TRBD1 (5 bases). This CDR3 has 12 residues. V gave up 2 bases and J gave up 8 bases, with 9 bases separating them. Germline V lookup: CDR1 SNHLY, CDR2 FYNNEI. The CDR3 DNA reads TGTGCCAGCAGTGAAACATGGGGCGGCTACACCTTC. It yields the protein CASSETWGGYTF.

A few counts support this clone. The chain employs TRBV29-1 and TRBJ2-1; D gene unclear. The CDR3 has 14 residues. Deletions cut 5 bases from V and 0 bases from J, with 11 bases between. Germline CDR1 SQVTM, CDR2 ANQGSEA. CDR3 in DNA: TGCAGCGTTTCCCACTGGCGCTCCTACAATGAGCAGTTCTTC. Translation gives CSVSHWRSYNEQFF.

The chain combines TRBV5-1 with TRBJ2-1; perhaps D is TRBD1 or TRBD2 (6 bases each). Germline CDR1 and CDR2: SGHRS and YFSETQ. This CDR3 has 14 amino acids. Deletions cut 4 bases from V and 9 bases from J, with 17 bases between. This chain's CDR3 is CASSRDIIGGEQFF. Here the CDR3 DNA reads TGCGCCAGCAGCCGGGACATCATCGGGGGTGAGCAGTTCTTC.

This sequence joins TRBV2 and TRBJ2-2; 9 bases line up with TRBD2. Germline CDR1 reads SNHLY; CDR2 reads FYNNEI. CDR3 length: 19 residues. V was clipped by 11 bases and J by 1 base; unmatched bases: 20. For the CDR3, the DNA is TGTGCCGGGGGACTTATAGGACTAGCGAAGAAAAGGAACACCGGGGAGCTGTTTTTT. It translates to CAGGLIGLAKKRNTGELFF.

This chain joins TRBV2 and TRBJ2-7; TRBD1 matches at 8 bases. Germline V CDR1 and CDR2: SNHLY, FYNNEI. The CDR3 covers 15 residues. Trimming at V came to 6 bases and at J to 3 bases, leaving 10 bases not matched to a gene. The CDR3: CASRLDRELFYEQYF. CDR3 DNA sequence: TGTGCCAGCAGATTGGACAGGGAGCTTTTCTACGAGCAGTACTTC.

This clone turned up a few times. The rearrangement uses TRBV5-4 and TRBJ2-5, with a possible D match to TRBD2 (8 bases). The CDR3 covers 16 residues. V gave up 7 bases and J gave up 5 bases, with 24 bases separating them. Germline V gene data show CDR1 as SGHNT and CDR2 as YYREEE (reference sequence). The CDR3 bases are TGTGCCAGCCACCGGGGGACGGGAGGGGGCCTGGAGACCCAGTACTTC. Its protein is CASHRGTGGGLETQYF.

The J gene is TRBJ2-7, the V gene TRBV25-1; no clear D gene. Per germline, CDR1 MGHDK and CDR2 SYGVNS. Trimming left V 5 bases short and J 4 bases short, with 27 bases between. This CDR3 is 18 amino acids long. CDR3 in DNA: TGTGCCAGCAGTCCTCCCGGGCTAGAGAGACCCGTACCATACGAGCAGTACTTC. Amino acids: CASSPPGLERPVPYEQYF.

J is TRBJ2-5 and V is TRBV30, with 7 bases identical to TRBD2. CDR3 length equals 13 residues. J lost 5 bases, V lost 5 bases, and 8 bases had no gene match. The germline gives CDR1 GTSNPN, CDR2 SVGIG (reference sequence). In DNA form, the CDR3 reads TGTGCCTGGGCCGGACTAGTCGGGGAGACCCAGTACTTC. This translates into CAWAGLVGETQYF.

Notes on this clone: This sample also contains other DNA sequences that code for the same CDR3. The V and J genes are TRBV29-1 and TRBJ2-7; no clear D gene. Germline CDR1 and CDR2: SQVTM and ANQGSEA. The CDR3 covers 12 residues. Trimming left V 6 bases short and J 0 bases short, with 9 bases between. The CDR3 protein is CSVAVSSYEQYF. DNA for the CDR3: TGCAGCGTGGCGGTGAGCTCCTACGAGCAGTACTTC.

The chain is built from TRBV9 and TRBJ2-3; 7 nucleotides line up with TRBD2. J was trimmed by 4 bases and V by 1 base; bases with no gene match: 0. Germline CDR1 reads SGDLS; CDR2 reads YYNGEE. The CDR3 sequence is 13 residues long. The CDR3 DNA reads as TGTGCCAGCAGCGTACGGGGGGCAGATACGCAGTATTTT. Translating gives CASSVRGADTQYF.

The chain has TRBV5-4 and TRBJ2-1; D is undetermined. Looked up from germline, CDR1 is SGHNT and CDR2 is YYREEE (reference sequence). The CDR3 is 15 residues long. With 1 base removed from V and 0 bases from J, the gap between germline ends came to 8 bases. The CDR3 DNA reads as TGTGCCAGCAGCTTGCAGGACCCCTCCTACAATGAGCAGTTCTTC. This encodes CASSLQDPSYNEQFF.

This clone appeared a few times. The chain recombines TRBV27 with TRBJ2-7, with D maybe TRBD2 (7 bases). The CDR3 has 16 residues. From germline, CDR1 is MNHEY and CDR2 SMNVEV (reference sequence). The V end was cut by 2 bases, the J end by 5 bases, with 19 bases between. The CDR3 DNA sequence: TGTGCCAGCAGTTTAAATCGGCGGGGGCCCCCCCACGAGCAGTACTTC. Translating it yields CASSLNRRGPPHEQYF.

The chain couples TRBV9 to TRBJ1-1; D gene uncertain. The germline V and J ends were trimmed by 4 bases and 1 base, with 14 bases remaining between them. The germline CDR1 and CDR2 sequences are SGDLS and YYNGEE. The CDR3 loop spans 15 amino acids. The CDR3 DNA reads as TGTGCCAGCAGCAACGGCATACGATCGAACACTGAAGCTTTCTTT. Translating it yields CASSNGIRSNTEAFF.

The count of this clone is one. The genes are TRBV28 and TRBJ2-1; perhaps TRBD2 as D (6 bases). The ends were cut back, 6 bases at V and 7 bases at J, with 22 bases in the middle. The CDR3 is 16 residues long. Per the germline V gene, CDR1 is MDHEN and CDR2 is SYDVKM. The CDR3 protein is CASRSLLAGLLNEQFF. The CDR3 coding sequence is TGTGCCAGCAGAAGCCTCTTGGCGGGACTGTTGAATGAGCAGTTCTTC.

The chain is built from TRBV5-1 and TRBJ2-1, with 7 bases aligning to TRBD2. The germline CDR1 and CDR2 sequences are SGHRS and YFSETQ. V gave up 7 bases and J gave up 2 bases; unmatched junction bases: 3. The CDR3 contains 13 residues. This CDR3 reads CASRDYPYNEQFF. The CDR3 DNA reads as TGCGCCAGCCGGGACTACCCCTACAATGAGCAGTTCTTC.

This sequence joins TRBV6-1 and TRBJ1-3, with a weak D call TRBD1 (6 bases). V was trimmed by 3 bases and J by 6 bases, leaving 9 bases between them. In germline, CDR1 is MNHNS, CDR2 SASEGT. The CDR3 consists of 13 residues. The CDR3 spells CASSDGQLNTIYF. The CDR3 nucleotides read TGTGCCAGCAGTGATGGACAGTTAAACACCATATATTTT.

This clone was seen more than once but under ten times. J is TRBJ2-2 and V is TRBV4-2, with TRBD2 as a possible D gene (6 bases). Trimming removed 8 bases from V and 5 bases from J, with 15 bases in between. CDR1 is LGHNA and CDR2 is YNFKEQ in the germline V gene. The CDR3 sequence is 14 residues long. The CDR3 nucleotides are TGTGCCAGCTCGCCGGGAGTTGGGACCGGGGAGCTGTTTTTT. The encoded protein is CASSPGVGTGELFF.

The chain carries TRBV5-1 and TRBJ2-1; TRBD2 is a possible D gene (5 bases). CDR1 is SGHRS, CDR2 YFSETQ, per germline. The CDR3 length is 19 residues. V lost 4 bases and J lost 0, with 23 bases in between. CDR3 sequence: CASSATSSILESSYNEQFF. The CDR3 DNA follows: TGCGCCAGCAGCGCCACTAGTTCGATCCTAGAGAGCTCCTACAATGAGCAGTTCTTC.

The chain employs TRBV2 and TRBJ1-2; the match to TRBD1 covers 10 bases. V lost 6 bases to trimming and J lost 5 bases; unmatched junction nucleotides: 6. Germline assignment: CDR1 SNHLY and CDR2 FYNNEI. The CDR3 spans 14 residues. The CDR3 DNA follows: TGTGCCAGCAGAACCGGGACAGGGGTTTATGGCTACACCTTC. Protein sequence: CASRTGTGVYGYTF.

This clone has at least ten counts. The chain is built from TRBV7-6 and TRBJ2-3; D perhaps matches TRBD1 (6 bases). Looked up from germline, CDR1 is SGHVS and CDR2 is FNYEAQ. V was shortened by 5 bases and J by 5 bases, with 20 bases between the two germline ends. This CDR3 comprises 16 residues. The CDR3 DNA is TGTGCCAGCAGCCTATATACCAGGGGTGGTGGAGATACGCAGTATTTT. Its protein is CASSLYTRGGGDTQYF.

The chain couples TRBV18 to TRBJ2-5, with TRBD1 matching over 9 bases. CDR1 is KGHSH and CDR2 is LQKENI in the germline V gene. J was trimmed by 4 bases and V by 3 bases; bases with no gene match: 12. The CDR3 is made up of 17 amino acids. The CDR3 sequence is CASSPSPGQGLGETQYF. The CDR3 DNA reads as TGTGCCAGCTCACCCTCTCCGGGACAGGGATTAGGAGAGACCCAGTACTTC.

This chain connects TRBV11-2 to TRBJ2-7; TRBD2 agrees at 8 bases. The CDR3 loop spans 15 amino acids. Germline loops: CDR1 SGHAT, CDR2 FQNNGV. The V and J ends lost 5 bases and 0 bases, in that order; junction bases with no gene match: 6. This chain's CDR3 is CASSPGGSGSYEQYF. In DNA, the CDR3 is TGTGCCAGCAGCCCGGGGGGGAGTGGCTCCTACGAGCAGTACTTC.

This clone has more than one count but fewer than ten. The CDR3 sequence: CASRLGAGGNNEQFF. The CDR3 nucleotides read TGCGCCAGCAGACTAGGGGCAGGGGGTAACAATGAGCAGTTCTTC. The rearrangement uses TRBV5-1 and TRBJ2-1; 7 bases are a match to TRBD1. CDR1 and CDR2 from the germline V gene are SGHRS and YFSETQ. The V gene end was trimmed by 5 bases and the J gene end by 5 bases; junction bases not matched to a gene: 10. This CDR3 region has 15 residues.

This clone was observed a few times. Other DNA sequences from this sample encode an identical CDR3 as well. The chain has TRBV28 and TRBJ1-5, with 7 bases fitting TRBD1. Losses at the gene ends were 6 bases for V and 6 bases for J; bases not matched to a gene: 2. The CDR3 spans 12 residues. Germline CDR1 is MDHEN and CDR2 is SYDVKM. The CDR3 bases are TGTGCCAGCAGAACAGGGGCTCAGCCCCAGCATTTT. This encodes CASRTGAQPQHF.

The chain links TRBV6-5 to TRBJ1-1; a weak D match, TRBD1 (6 bases). Germline values: CDR1 MNHEY, CDR2 SVGAGI. The CDR3 length is 14 residues. V lost 6 bases, J lost 8 bases, and 19 bases lay in between. In nucleotides, the CDR3 is TGTGCCAGCAGGGCCAGGACAGTCCCCAAGGAAGCTTTCTTT. Residues: CASRARTVPKEAFF.